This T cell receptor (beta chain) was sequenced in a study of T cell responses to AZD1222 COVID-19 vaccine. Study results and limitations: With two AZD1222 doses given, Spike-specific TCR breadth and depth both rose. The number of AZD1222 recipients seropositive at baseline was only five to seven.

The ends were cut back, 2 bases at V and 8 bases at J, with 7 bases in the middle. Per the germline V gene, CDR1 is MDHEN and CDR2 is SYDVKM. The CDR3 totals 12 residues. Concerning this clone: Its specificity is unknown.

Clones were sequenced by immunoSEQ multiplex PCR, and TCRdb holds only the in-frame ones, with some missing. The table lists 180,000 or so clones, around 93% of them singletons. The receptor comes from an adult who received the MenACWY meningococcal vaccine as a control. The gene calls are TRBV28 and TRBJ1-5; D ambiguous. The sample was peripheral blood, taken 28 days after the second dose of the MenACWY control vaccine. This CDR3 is CASSLRHKPQHF. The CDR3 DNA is TGTGCCAGCAGTTTACGACACAAGCCCCAGCATTTT.